This T cell receptor (beta chain) was observed in a study of T cell responses to AZD1222 COVID-19 vaccine. About the research overall: Combined were second doses at about 4 or about 12 weeks.

The table came from immunoSEQ multiplex PCR; TCRdb's copy has only in-frame clones and leaves some out. The repertoire has about 170,000 clones, about nine tenths of them found once; the top ten carry approximately 1.6%. CDR1 is LGHDT and CDR2 is YNNKEL in the germline V gene (reference sequence). This CDR3 spans 12 amino acids. The V end was cut by 3 bases, the J end by 17 bases, with 16 bases between. This material consisted of peripheral blood, taken on day 0 of AZD1222 vaccination. This sequence was found in an adult in good health. The chain carries TRBV3-1 (or the pseudogene TRBV3-2) and TRBJ1-4; D is ambiguous. CDR3 amino acids: CASSHGGREAFF. DNA for the CDR3: TGTGCCAGCAGCCACGGAGGTAGGGAAGCCTTTTTT.